This is a list of T cell receptor beta chains from one sample in a study of cytomegalovirus exposure and HLA in healthy donors. Sequencing used immunoSEQ multiplex PCR; TCRdb keeps in-frame clones, though not all of them. Its clone listing holds about 92,000 clones. Sequenced: PBMCs. The receptors come from a man aged 45-65 years in good health and CMV-seropositive. Each CDR3 is given with its conserved first and last residue. Each record gives: D gene, J gene, V gene, CDR3 DNA, CDR3 protein. The D gene is left open where the match is weak.

D gene: NA
J gene: TRBJ2-5
V gene: TRBV7-2
CDR3 DNA: TGTGCCAGCAGCTTCAGTACCCAAGAGACCCAGTACTTC
CDR3 protein: CASSFSTQETQYF

D gene: TRBD2
J gene: TRBJ2-7
V gene: TRBV6-4
CDR3 DNA: TGTGCCAGCAGTGACCGTAAGATAGCGGGAGCACGATCCTACGAGCAGTACTTC
CDR3 protein: CASSDRKIAGARSYEQYF

D gene: NA
J gene: TRBJ1-1
V gene: TRBV19
CDR3 DNA: TGTGCCAGTAGTATATCGTCGAGTCGGCGGGGCACTGAAGCTTTCTTT
CDR3 protein: CASSISSSRRGTEAFF

D gene: TRBD1
J gene: TRBJ1-4
V gene: TRBV30
CDR3 DNA: TGTGCCTGGAGTGTTCTAGGGGGCGGTGAAAAACTGTTTTTT
CDR3 protein: CAWSVLGGGEKLFF

D gene: NA
J gene: TRBJ2-7
V gene: TRBV25-1
CDR3 DNA: TGTGCCAGCAGTGATGTTAGCGCCTACGAGCAGTACTTC
CDR3 protein: CASSDVSAYEQYF

D gene: TRBD1
J gene: TRBJ1-6
V gene: TRBV5-1
CDR3 DNA: TGCGCCAGCAGCTTTAACGGACAGGCAGGCAATTCACCCCTCCACTTT
CDR3 protein: CASSFNGQAGNSPLHF

D gene: TRBD2
J gene: TRBJ2-1
V gene: TRBV7-2
CDR3 DNA: TGTGCCAGCAGTTCGCCGTCTAGCGGGAGTATCCCCAATGAGCAGTTCTTC
CDR3 protein: CASSSPSSGSIPNEQFF

D gene: TRBD1
J gene: TRBJ2-1
V gene: TRBV9
CDR3 DNA: TGTGCCAGCAGCGGGCCGGGACAGCGTAAGAATGAGCAGTTCTTC
CDR3 protein: CASSGPGQRKNEQFF

D gene: TRBD1
J gene: TRBJ2-3
V gene: TRBV6-5
CDR3 DNA: TGTGCCAGCGGACCGGGACAGGGGGGAAATACGCAGTATTTT
CDR3 protein: CASGPGQGGNTQYF

D gene: NA
J gene: TRBJ2-5
V gene: TRBV29-1
CDR3 DNA: TGCAGCGCCTTTAGCGTTTTAGCAGAGACCCAGTACTTC
CDR3 protein: CSAFSVLAETQYF

D gene: NA
J gene: TRBJ2-3
V gene: TRBV7-2
CDR3 DNA: TGTGCCAGCAGCTTACGGGCGCTAGGGGCCCCCAATACGCAGTATTTT
CDR3 protein: CASSLRALGAPNTQYF

D gene: TRBD2
J gene: TRBJ2-1
V gene: TRBV30
CDR3 DNA: TGTGCCTGGAGTCGCGGGACTAGCGGTCGCTCCTACAATGAGCAGTTCTTC
CDR3 protein: CAWSRGTSGRSYNEQFF